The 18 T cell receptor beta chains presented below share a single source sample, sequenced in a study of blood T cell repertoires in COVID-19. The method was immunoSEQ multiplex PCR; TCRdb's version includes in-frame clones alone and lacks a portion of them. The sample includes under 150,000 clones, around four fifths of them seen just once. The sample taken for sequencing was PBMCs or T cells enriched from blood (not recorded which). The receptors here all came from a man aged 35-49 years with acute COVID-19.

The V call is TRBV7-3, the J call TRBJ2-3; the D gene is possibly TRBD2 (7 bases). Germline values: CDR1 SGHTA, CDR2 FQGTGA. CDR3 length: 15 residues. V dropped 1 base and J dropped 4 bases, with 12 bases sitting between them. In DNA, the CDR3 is TGTGCCAGCAGCTTAAATGGGGGGGCGGCAGATACGCAGTATTTT. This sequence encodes CASSLNGGAADTQYF.

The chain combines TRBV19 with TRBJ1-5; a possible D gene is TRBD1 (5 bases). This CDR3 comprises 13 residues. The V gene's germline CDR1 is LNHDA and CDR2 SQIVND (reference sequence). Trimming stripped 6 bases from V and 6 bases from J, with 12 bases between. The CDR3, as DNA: TGTGCCAGTAGCAGTACAGGTACTCAGCCCCAGCATTTT. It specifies CASSSTGTQPQHF.

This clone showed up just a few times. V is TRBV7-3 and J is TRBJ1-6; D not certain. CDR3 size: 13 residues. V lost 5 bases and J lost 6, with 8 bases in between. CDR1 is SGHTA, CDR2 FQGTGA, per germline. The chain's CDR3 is CASSAGVNSPLHF. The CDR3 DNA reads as TGTGCCAGCAGCGCGGGCGTTAATTCACCCCTCCACTTT.

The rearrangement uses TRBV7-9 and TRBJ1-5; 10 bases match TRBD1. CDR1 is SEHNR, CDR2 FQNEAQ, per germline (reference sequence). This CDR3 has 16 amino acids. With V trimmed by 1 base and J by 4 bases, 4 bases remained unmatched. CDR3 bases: TGTGCCAGCAGCTTAGAGTTGGGACAGGGGAATCAGCCCCAGCATTTT. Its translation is CASSLELGQGNQPQHF.

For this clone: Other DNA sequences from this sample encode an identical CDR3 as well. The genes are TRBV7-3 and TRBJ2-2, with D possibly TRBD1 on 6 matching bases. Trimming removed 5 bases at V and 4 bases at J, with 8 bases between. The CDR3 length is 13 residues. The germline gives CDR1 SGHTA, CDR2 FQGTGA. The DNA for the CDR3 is TGTGCCAGCAGCCTAGGGGGCACCGGGGAGCTGTTTTTT. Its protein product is CASSLGGTGELFF.

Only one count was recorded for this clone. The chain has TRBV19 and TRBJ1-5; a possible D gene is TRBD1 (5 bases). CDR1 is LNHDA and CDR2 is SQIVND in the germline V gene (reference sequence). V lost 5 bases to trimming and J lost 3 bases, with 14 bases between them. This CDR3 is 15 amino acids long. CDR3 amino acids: CASSPLQGLNQPQHF. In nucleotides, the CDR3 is TGTGCCAGTAGTCCCCTGCAGGGTCTCAATCAGCCCCAGCATTTT.

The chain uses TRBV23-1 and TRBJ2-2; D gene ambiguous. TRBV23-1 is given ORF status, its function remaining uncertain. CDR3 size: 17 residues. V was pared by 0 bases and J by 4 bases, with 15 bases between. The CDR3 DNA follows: TGCGCCAGCAGTCAATCGAGGAACTTCTTACCCACCGGGGAGCTGTTTTTT. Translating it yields CASSQSRNFLPTGELFF.

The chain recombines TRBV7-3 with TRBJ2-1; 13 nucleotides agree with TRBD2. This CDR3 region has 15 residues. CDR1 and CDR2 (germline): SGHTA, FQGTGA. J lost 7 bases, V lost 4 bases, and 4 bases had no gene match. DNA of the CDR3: TGTGCCAGCAGCTCTGGACTAGCGGGGGTAAATGAGCAGTTCTTC. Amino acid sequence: CASSSGLAGVNEQFF.

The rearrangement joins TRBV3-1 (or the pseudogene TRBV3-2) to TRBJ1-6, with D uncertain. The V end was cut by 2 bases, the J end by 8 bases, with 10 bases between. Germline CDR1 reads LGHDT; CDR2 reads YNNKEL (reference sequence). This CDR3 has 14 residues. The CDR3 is CASSQMTEDSPLHF. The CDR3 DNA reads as TGTGCCAGCAGCCAAATGACTGAAGATTCACCCCTCCACTTT.

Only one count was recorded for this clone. DNA of the CDR3: TGTGCCAGCAGCCTGATTGGAGTTGAGGGCTACACCTTC. This gives the protein CASSLIGVEGYTF. The chain uses TRBV3-1 (or the pseudogene TRBV3-2) and TRBJ1-2; D remains ambiguous. V was pared by 4 bases and J by 8 bases, with 14 bases between. The germline gives CDR1 LGHDT, CDR2 YNNKEL (reference sequence). The CDR3 is made up of 13 amino acids.

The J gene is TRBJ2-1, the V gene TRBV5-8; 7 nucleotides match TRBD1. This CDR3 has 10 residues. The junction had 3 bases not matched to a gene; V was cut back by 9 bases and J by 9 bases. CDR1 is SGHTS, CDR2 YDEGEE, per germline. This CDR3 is CAKQGSEQFF. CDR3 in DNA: TGTGCCAAACAGGGGAGTGAGCAGTTCTTC.

The CDR3 sequence is CAWTLNNSPLHF. In nucleotides, the CDR3 is TGTGCCTGGACCCTAAATAATTCACCCCTCCACTTT. This chain uses TRBV30 with TRBJ1-6; D call uncertain. Trimming shortened V by 4 bases and J by 5 bases, and 6 bases separated the two germline ends. This CDR3 spans 12 amino acids. Germline loops: CDR1 GTSNPN, CDR2 SVGIG (reference sequence).

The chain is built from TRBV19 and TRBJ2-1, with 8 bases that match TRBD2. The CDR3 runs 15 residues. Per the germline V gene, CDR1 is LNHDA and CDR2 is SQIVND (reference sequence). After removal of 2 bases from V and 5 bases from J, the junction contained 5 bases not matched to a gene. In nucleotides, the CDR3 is TGTGCCAGTAGTATAACTAGCGGAGAGAACAATGAGCAGTTCTTC. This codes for CASSITSGENNEQFF.

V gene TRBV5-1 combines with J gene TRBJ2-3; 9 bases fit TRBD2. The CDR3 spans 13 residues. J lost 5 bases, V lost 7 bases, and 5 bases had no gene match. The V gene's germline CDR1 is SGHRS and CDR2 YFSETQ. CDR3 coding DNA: TGCGCCAGCGCGGGAGGGCCAGGAGATACGCAGTATTTT. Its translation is CASAGGPGDTQYF.

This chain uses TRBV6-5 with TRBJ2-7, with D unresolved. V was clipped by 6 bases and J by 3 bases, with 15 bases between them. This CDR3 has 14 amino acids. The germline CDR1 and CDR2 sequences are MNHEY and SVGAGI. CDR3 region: CASSREPRYYEQYF. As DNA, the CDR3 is TGTGCCAGCAGCCGCGAACCTAGATACTACGAGCAGTACTTC.

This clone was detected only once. Here the CDR3 reads CASSLKNRNSPLHF. CDR3 nucleotides: TGTGCCAGCAGCTTAAAGAACAGGAATTCACCCCTCCACTTT. V gene TRBV7-3 combines with J gene TRBJ1-6, with D possibly TRBD1 on 5 matching bases. This CDR3 region has 14 residues. V dropped 1 base and J dropped 7 bases, with 8 bases sitting between them. Germline CDR1 SGHTA, CDR2 FQGTGA.

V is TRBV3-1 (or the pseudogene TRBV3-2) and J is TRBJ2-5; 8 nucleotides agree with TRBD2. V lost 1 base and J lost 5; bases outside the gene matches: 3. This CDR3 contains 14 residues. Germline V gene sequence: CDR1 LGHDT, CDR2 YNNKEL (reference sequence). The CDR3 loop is CASSQGTSRETQYF. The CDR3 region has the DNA TGTGCCAGCAGCCAAGGGACTAGCAGGGAGACCCAGTACTTC.

The CDR3 DNA follows: TGCGCCAGCAGCCAGTCCGGGAGCGAGATGGGAGATACGCAGTATTTT. As protein: CASSQSGSEMGDTQYF. This chain joins TRBV4-1 and TRBJ2-3; D possibly corresponds to TRBD2 (6 bases). Germline lookup yields CDR1 MGHRA and CDR2 YSYEKL. The CDR3 has 16 amino acids. Between the trimmed V and J ends, which lost 3 bases and 5 bases, there was a span of 18 bases.